This record concerns one T cell receptor (beta chain) sequence. Its antigen remains unidentified. There are no base qualities to consult, and no much larger clone falls within one base. Collaborating institutions collected whole blood in K2EDTA tubes following their own protocols. For TCRbeta analysis, collaborators shipped samples in one of three forms: frozen whole blood, isolated PBMCs, or DNA extracted from either of those sample types. The data originate from a study of blood T cell repertoires in COVID-19 (dated by TCRdb to the early 2020s). Background on the whole study: Samples covering the acute and convalescent phases of COVID-19 were provided by collaborators in the United States, Italy and Spain. Nearly every sample came with metadata listing a de-identified subject ID, COVID-19 status, age in years and sex. Deeply sampled blood TCRbeta repertoires from subjects exposed to, actively infected with, or recovered from COVID-19 were included in the dataset. The repertoires were made available in a free public database intended to serve as a resource for research on the immune response to SARS-CoV-2. The samples were drawn from the first 160 participants of the ongoing ImmuneRACE study and from 950 to 1,500 subjects provided by 6 global collaborators. Where available, HLA class I and class II types were obtained from metadata supplied by the sample provider rather than from assay-based typing. The material from the prospective study consisted of cDNA or gDNA derived from T cells, B-cell-depleted T cells, or PBMCs. Results and caveats for the whole study, not just this receptor: The amount of clinical and demographic metadata varied by source and participant and was provided uncurated.

CDR1 SNHLY and CDR2 FYNNEI are derived from the germline V gene. The junction shows trimming of 3 bases on V and 3 bases on J, plus 14 bases between the germline ends. The CDR3 covers 15 residues, taking in both the cysteine and the phenylalanine. The kept DNA is CDR3 alone, 45 bases in frame from the first base. TCRbeta CDR3 regions were amplified from genomic DNA by means of the immunoSEQ Assay, a bias-controlled multiplex PCR. The original pipeline was this. The number of nucleated cells in each sample was estimated by amplification of reference gene primers within the assay. To quantify the absolute abundance of each unique TCRbeta CDR3 rearrangement, sequence reads were collapsed and filtered. Productive Simpson clonality was computed per sample as the square root of Simpson's diversity index over productive rearrangements. TCRdb obtained this table from immuneACCESS and retained in-frame rearrangements with V and J assigned. These tables miss some clones; where compared with another copy, unresolved V genes account for less than half of the shortfall, and the remainder is unexplained. V and J calls and clone size are given by that table; D and trimming were obtained from the DNA. For this sample there are 40,000 or so clones; around 85% appear just once. The ten biggest clones cover more than 4.5% of the sample.

The chain links TRBV2 with TRBJ1-1, with TRBD1 tentatively as D gene (6 bases match). The TCR sequence derives from a man aged 40-49 years with active COVID-19. The specimen sequenced was peripheral blood. The DNA reads as follows: TGTGCCAGCAGTGAGAGCAGGGGCGCGTACACTGAAGCTTTCTTT. Its product reads: CASSESRGAYTEAFF.